These T cell receptor beta chains were read from a single sample in a study of shared clonotypes between healthy human individuals. The data were produced by immunoSEQ multiplex PCR, yet TCRdb's version contains in-frame clones alone and is incomplete. Among 400,000 to 500,000 clones, approximately 80% were seen once, and the ten largest hold 13%. Sample: PBMCs. Receptors were obtained from a woman in her forties in good health. Some clones in this sample may be carry-over from other donors' samples. Both conserved end residues are part of each CDR3. Fields, in order: V gene, clone size, D gene, J gene, CDR3 protein, CDR3 DNA. A D gene is named only where the DNA matches it firmly. Size values are once, few and many counts, or a class for expanded clones, and some rows have none.

>TRBV27|NA|NA|TRBJ1-2
CASRRDIFYGYTF
TGTGCCAGCCGCCGGGACATATTCTATGGCTACACCTTC
>TRBV7-9|NA|NA|TRBJ2-3
CASSSGRTDTQYF
TGTGCCAGCAGCTCTGGACGTACAGATACGCAGTATTTT
>TRBV6-1|NA|TRBD1|TRBJ1-4
CASINRGDNEKLFF
TGTGCCAGCATAAACAGGGGCGATAATGAAAAACTGTTTTTT
>TRBV11-2|few|TRBD2|TRBJ2-2
CASSPRTSGRAGELFF
TGTGCCAGCAGCCCGCGGACTAGCGGGAGAGCCGGGGAGCTGTTTTTT
>TRBV2|NA|NA|TRBJ2-7
CASSGARHEQYF
TGTGCCAGCAGTGGTGCCCGACACGAGCAGTACTTC
>TRBV5-1|NA|NA|TRBJ1-1
CASSLVTQNTEAFF
TGCGCCAGCAGCTTGGTAACCCAAAACACTGAAGCTTTCTTT
>TRBV5-1|NA|TRBD2|TRBJ2-7
CASSLRSSGARTIYEQYF
TGCGCCAGCAGCTTGAGGTCTAGCGGGGCCAGGACTATCTACGAGCAGTACTTC
>TRBV19|many|NA|TRBJ1-5
CASSLLFQPQHF
TGTGCCAGTAGTCTATTATTTCAGCCCCAGCATTTT
>TRBV4-3|few|NA|TRBJ2-3
CASSQTGSGPVGDTQYF
TGCGCCAGCAGCCAGACTGGCAGCGGGCCCGTGGGTGATACGCAGTATTTT
>TRBV5-1|NA|TRBD2|TRBJ2-2
CASSLTGTSDTGELFF
TGCGCCAGCAGCTTAACCGGGACTAGCGACACCGGGGAGCTGTTTTTT
>TRBV5-6|NA|NA|TRBJ1-4
CASSFSVSFGEKLFF
TGTGCCAGCAGCTTTTCGGTTAGTTTCGGTGAAAAACTGTTTTTT
>TRBV18|few|NA|TRBJ2-1
CASSLKNNEQFF
TGTGCCAGCTCACTTAAAAACAATGAGCAGTTCTTC
>TRBV7-2|NA|NA|TRBJ2-7
CASSSTLTYEQYF
TGTGCCAGCAGCTCGACCCTCACCTACGAGCAGTACTTC
>TRBV27|NA|TRBD1|TRBJ2-7
CASSLGDRGYEQYF
TGTGCCAGCAGTTTGGGGGACAGGGGATACGAGCAGTACTTC
>TRBV5-1|once|NA|TRBJ2-3
CASSPGGSPDTQYF
TGCGCCAGCAGCCCTGGAGGGAGCCCAGATACGCAGTATTTT
>TRBV27|NA|NA|TRBJ2-4
CASSSLNEAKNIQYF
TGTGCCAGCAGTTCCCTGAACGAAGCCAAAAACATTCAGTACTTC
>TRBV12-2|NA|NA|TRBJ1-4
CASRLESRFEEKLFF
TGTGCAAGTCGCTTAGAATCTAGGTTTGAGGAAAAACTGTTTTTT
>TRBV6-5|NA|NA|TRBJ2-7
CASSDGQSYEQYF
TGTGCCAGCAGTGATGGACAGTCCTACGAGCAGTACTTC
>TRBV30|few|NA|TRBJ1-4
CAWSVGWGEKLFF
TGTGCCTGGAGTGTAGGGTGGGGAGAAAAACTGTTTTTT
>TRBV18|once|NA|TRBJ2-7
CASSPSGTYEQYF
TGTGCCAGCTCACCCAGCGGTACCTACGAGCAGTACTTC
>TRBV7-2|few|TRBD2|TRBJ2-1
CASSGLAGYNEQFF
TGTGCCAGCTCGGGGCTAGCGGGGTACAATGAGCAGTTCTTC
>TRBV11-2|NA|NA|TRBJ2-7
CASSQFAGPYEQYF
TGCGCCAGCAGCCAATTTGCGGGGCCCTACGAGCAGTACTTC
>TRBV2|NA|NA|TRBJ2-7
CVSSNSYGQYF
TGTGTCAGCAGCAACTCCTACGGGCAGTACTTC
>TRBV7-9|NA|NA|TRBJ2-5
CASSLSETQYF
TGTGCCAGCAGCTTATCCGAGACCCAGTACTTC
>TRBV5-6|NA|TRBD2|TRBJ2-7
CASSLLYWTRPTEQYF
TGTGCCAGCAGCTTGTTGTATTGGACTAGGCCAACCGAGCAGTACTTC
>TRBV28|NA|TRBD2|TRBJ2-7
CASDPGTSGRWNEQYF
TGTGCCAGCGACCCCGGGACTAGCGGGAGGTGGAACGAGCAGTACTTC
>TRBV7-8|NA|TRBD1|TRBJ1-4
CASSPLTGARHEKLFF
TGTGCCAGCAGCCCCCTTACAGGGGCGAGGCATGAAAAACTGTTTTTT
>TRBV7-7|NA|NA|TRBJ2-2
CASSLVGQTGELFF
TGTGCCAGCAGCTTAGTTGGCCAGACCGGGGAGCTGTTTTTT
>TRBV30|NA|NA|TRBJ2-3
CAWSRGASTDTQYF
TGTGCCTGGAGTAGGGGGGCCAGCACAGATACGCAGTATTTT
>TRBV9|NA|TRBD2|TRBJ2-7
CASSVSGGVYEQYF
TGTGCCAGCAGCGTATCCGGGGGGGTCTACGAGCAGTACTTC
>TRBV7-9|NA|NA|TRBJ2-1
CASSLSVPEDEQFF
TGTGCCAGCAGCTTATCAGTACCCGAGGATGAGCAGTTCTTC
>TRBV5-3|NA|NA|TRBJ1-3
CARSLRRSSGNTIYF
TGTGCCAGAAGCTTGAGGCGGAGCTCTGGAAACACCATATATTTT
>TRBV9|once|TRBD2|TRBJ2-3
CASSVTSDADTQYF
TGTGCCAGCAGCGTTACTAGCGATGCAGATACGCAGTATTTT
>TRBV11-3|NA|TRBD2|TRBJ2-2
CASSSRTSGKRELFF
TGTGCCAGCAGCTCCCGGACTAGCGGGAAACGGGAGCTGTTTTTT
>TRBV7-8|NA|TRBD1|TRBJ1-2
CASSQGAGTGGIVYGYTF
TGTGCCAGCAGCCAAGGTGCCGGGACAGGGGGCATAGTCTATGGCTACACCTTC
>TRBV7-9|once|NA|TRBJ2-1
CASSLGGYIYNEQFF
TGTGCCAGCAGCTTAGGGGGGTACATCTACAATGAGCAGTTCTTC
>TRBV5-6|NA|NA|TRBJ2-5
CASSLTGQGYYETQYF
TGTGCCAGCAGCTTGACGGGGCAGGGTTATTATGAGACCCAGTACTTC
>TRBV7-3|NA|NA|TRBJ2-2
CASSLSGGELFF
TGTGCCAGCAGCTTATCGGGCGGGGAGCTGTTTTTT
>TRBV18|NA|TRBD1|TRBJ2-3
CASSPPSAGGSTDTQYF
TGTGCCAGCTCACCACCTTCGGCAGGGGGAAGCACAGATACGCAGTATTTT
>TRBV27|once|NA|TRBJ1-6
CASSPSRGSNSPLHF
TGTGCCAGCAGCCCCTCGCGGGGCTCTAATTCACCCCTCCACTTT
>TRBV28|NA|NA|TRBJ2-7
CASSPQGGHEQYF
TGTGCCAGCAGCCCTCAGGGGGGGCACGAGCAGTACTTC
>TRBV29-1|once|TRBD2|TRBJ2-3
CSVAGTSGADTQYF
TGCAGCGTTGCAGGGACTAGCGGGGCAGATACGCAGTATTTT
>TRBV10-3|NA|TRBD1|TRBJ1-2
CAISDRTGTSRYTF
TGTGCCATCAGTGACAGGACAGGGACATCTCGCTACACCTTC
>TRBV15|NA|TRBD2|TRBJ2-2
CATSRVAGAAGELFF
TGTGCCACCAGCAGGGTAGCGGGAGCGGCCGGGGAGCTGTTTTTT
>TRBV11-2|NA|NA|TRBJ2-1
CASSLITGSGRNEQFF
TGTGCCAGCAGCCTAATTACAGGGTCAGGCAGGAATGAGCAGTTCTTC
>TRBV5-1|NA|NA|TRBJ2-3
CASTWEPTDTQYF
TGCGCCAGCACCTGGGAACCCACAGATACGCAGTATTTT
>TRBV15|NA|TRBD1|TRBJ1-1
CATSREDRGDTEAFF
TGTGCCACCAGCAGAGAGGACAGGGGAGACACTGAAGCTTTCTTT
>TRBV6-5|NA|NA|TRBJ1-3
CASSYGSGNTIYF
TGTGCCAGCAGTTACGGCTCTGGAAACACCATATATTTT
>TRBV5-5|NA|TRBD2|TRBJ2-3
CASRRTSGGPGDTQYF
TGTGCCAGCAGGCGGACTAGCGGGGGCCCCGGAGATACGCAGTATTTT
>TRBV7-2|once|NA|TRBJ1-2
CASSLEAGDGYTF
TGTGCCAGCAGCTTAGAAGCTGGAGATGGCTACACCTTC
>TRBV10-3|few|NA|TRBJ1-1
CANWARANTEAFF
TGTGCCAACTGGGCCCGGGCGAACACTGAAGCTTTCTTT
>TRBV28|NA|NA|TRBJ1-3
CASSRRDTYTIYF
TGTGCCAGCAGTCGAAGGGACACCTACACCATATATTTT
>TRBV13|NA|NA|TRBJ1-1
CASSFGTNRGTEAFF
TGTGCCAGCAGCTTTGGGACAAATCGGGGCACTGAAGCTTTCTTT
>TRBV28|once|TRBD1|TRBJ2-3
CASSPGTGTPTDTQYF
TGTGCCAGCAGTCCCGGGACAGGGACTCCCACAGATACGCAGTATTTT
>TRBV10-3|once|NA|TRBJ2-2
CAISTGNTGELFF
TGTGCCATCTCGACAGGGAACACCGGGGAGCTGTTTTTT
>TRBV29-1|NA|NA|TRBJ2-2
CSFVWVAELFF
TGCAGCTTTGTGTGGGTTGCGGAGCTGTTTTTT